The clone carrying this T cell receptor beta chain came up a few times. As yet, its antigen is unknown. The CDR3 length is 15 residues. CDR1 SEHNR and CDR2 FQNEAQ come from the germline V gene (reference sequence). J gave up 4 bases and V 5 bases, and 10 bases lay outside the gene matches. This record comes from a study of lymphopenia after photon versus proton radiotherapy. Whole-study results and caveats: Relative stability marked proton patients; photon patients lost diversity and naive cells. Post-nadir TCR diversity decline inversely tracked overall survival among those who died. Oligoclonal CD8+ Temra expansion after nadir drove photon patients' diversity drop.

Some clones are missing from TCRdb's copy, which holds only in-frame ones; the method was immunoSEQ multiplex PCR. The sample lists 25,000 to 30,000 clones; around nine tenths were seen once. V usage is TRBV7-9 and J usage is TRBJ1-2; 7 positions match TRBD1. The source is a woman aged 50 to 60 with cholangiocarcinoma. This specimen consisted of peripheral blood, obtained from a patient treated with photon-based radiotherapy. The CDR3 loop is CASSVNRGDFYGYTF. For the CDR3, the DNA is TGTGCCAGCAGCGTAAACAGGGGAGACTTCTATGGCTACACCTTC.